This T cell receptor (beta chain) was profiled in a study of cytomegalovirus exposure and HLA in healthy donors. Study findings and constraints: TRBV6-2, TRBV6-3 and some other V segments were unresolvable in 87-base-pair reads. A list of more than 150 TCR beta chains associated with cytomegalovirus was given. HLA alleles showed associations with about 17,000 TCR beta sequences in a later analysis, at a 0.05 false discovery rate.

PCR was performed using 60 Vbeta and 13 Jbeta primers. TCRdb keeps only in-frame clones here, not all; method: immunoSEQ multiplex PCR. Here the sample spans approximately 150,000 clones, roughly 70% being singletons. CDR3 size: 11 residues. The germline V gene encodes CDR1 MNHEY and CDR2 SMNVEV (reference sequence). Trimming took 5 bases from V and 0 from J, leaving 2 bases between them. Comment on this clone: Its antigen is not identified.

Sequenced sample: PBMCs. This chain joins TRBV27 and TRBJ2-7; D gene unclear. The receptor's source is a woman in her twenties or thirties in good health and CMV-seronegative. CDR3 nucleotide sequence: TGTGCCAGCAGTCACTCCTACGAGCAGTACTTC. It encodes CASSHSYEQYF.